The clone carrying this TCR beta chain was observed many times. This entry comes from a study of blood T cell repertoires in COVID-19. Sequenced by immunoSEQ multiplex PCR; TCRdb stores in-frame clones only, minus some. The profile shows hundreds of thousands of clones, less than 90% of them singletons. V shed 6 bases and J 3 bases; nucleotides not matched to a gene: 9. Germline V gene sequence: CDR1 KGHSH, CDR2 LQKENI. This CDR3 contains 16 residues. The TCR comes from a woman between 35 and 50 years old who had recovered from COVID-19. This rearrangement joins TRBV18 to TRBJ2-2, with 8 bases aligning to TRBD2. Sequences were obtained from PBMCs or T cells enriched from blood (not recorded which). CDR3 DNA: TGTGCCAGCTCGCCCGAGCGGGAGCGGGACACCGGGGAGCTGTTTTTT. Translation gives CASSPERERDTGELFF.